This is a list of T cell receptor beta chains from one sample in a study of T cell responses to AZD1222 COVID-19 vaccine. Assay: immunoSEQ multiplex PCR; the TCRdb copy retains only in-frame clones and omits some. The table has 150,000 to 200,000 clones, about nine tenths seen once. The sample consisted of peripheral blood, taken on day 0 of AZD1222 vaccination. The receptor set was obtained from an adult in good health. Each CDR3 is given without its conserved first and last residue.

j_gene	v_gene	CDR3aa
TRBJ2-1	TRBV19	ASSRGTVAHNEQF
TRBJ2-7	TRBV28	ASSLPPGSYEQY
TRBJ2-2	TRBV27	ASRTLLGDTGELF
TRBJ1-1	TRBV19	ASSGQLTGTDNTEAF
TRBJ1-6	TRBV7-3	ASSAQGHNNSPLH
TRBJ1-5	TRBV7-9	ASSPRDREDNQPQH
TRBJ1-5	TRBV6-1	ASSEGPNNQPQH
TRBJ2-6	TRBV5-1	ASSFGVSGANVLT
TRBJ1-2	TRBV27	ASSPGLGDLGYT
TRBJ1-5	TRBV30	AWSVRQLLGSNQPQH
TRBJ1-2	TRBV19	ASSSAGTNPNYGYT
TRBJ1-6	TRBV7-2	ASSFDRVDSPLH
TRBJ1-1	TRBV28	ASSAGTGATEAF
TRBJ1-3	TRBV10-2	ATTTGNRNTIY
TRBJ2-7	TRBV3-1/TRBV3-2	ASSQDSAASYEQY
TRBJ1-2	TRBV29-1	SVEIAGGYT
TRBJ1-6	TRBV7-6	ASSKGQGAPVVPLH
TRBJ1-1	TRBV18	ASSPPGTMNTEAF
TRBJ1-3	TRBV19	ASSTSTPGNTIY
TRBJ1-3	TRBV5-8	ASSFGGVLSGNTIY
TRBJ2-3	TRBV4-1	ASSQASGDTDTQY
TRBJ1-3	TRBV9	ASSPVGGSGNTIY
TRBJ2-4	TRBV27	ASSPGTGPLAKNIQY
TRBJ2-1	TRBV4-2	ASSQGTDQF
TRBJ2-3	TRBV12-2	ASRLEGGSRTDTQY
TRBJ1-5	TRBV7-7	ASSLGENSNQPQH
TRBJ2-2	TRBV7-2	ASSSAGLAGAGELF
TRBJ1-2	TRBV30	AWTIGEVVAFYGYT
TRBJ1-1	TRBV6-2/TRBV6-3	ASSPDGGTEAF
TRBJ2-7	TRBV28	ASLNLTPYEQY
TRBJ2-1	TRBV11-3	ASSPLGAGGYNEQF
TRBJ1-2	TRBV9	ASSHDRDGYT
TRBJ2-7	TRBV6-5	ASSYFRTSSYEQY
TRBJ1-5	TRBV23-1	ASSPAGYSNQPQH
TRBJ2-2	TRBV7-2	ASSPRPVNTGELF
TRBJ2-3	TRBV11-2	ASSSTRGTDTQY
TRBJ1-6	TRBV27	ASKEGPTGSPLH
TRBJ1-2	TRBV7-9	ASSLSMHGYT
TRBJ1-4	TRBV27	ASSLSGSTNEKLF
TRBJ2-3	TRBV5-1	ASSLRGLAQDTQY
TRBJ1-5	TRBV19	ASSVGQGGQPQH
TRBJ2-7	TRBV19	ASRQASSYEQY
TRBJ1-1	TRBV6-5	AVRRRMNTEAF
TRBJ2-5	TRBV5-4	ASSLALAAGGETQY
TRBJ1-1	TRBV30	AWSPQANTEAF
TRBJ1-1	TRBV28	ASSPLDRVNTEAF
TRBJ1-2	TRBV16	ASSQSSGRNYGYT
TRBJ2-2	TRBV28	ASHRDRGGELF
TRBJ2-2	TRBV7-9	ASSPPPRAGELF
TRBJ2-3	TRBV7-9	ASSTEGLTDTQY
TRBJ1-5	TRBV5-6	ASSTSRSSNQPQH
TRBJ2-7	TRBV3-1/TRBV3-2	ASSQRGEGHPSEQY
TRBJ1-6	TRBV27	ASSLGMAGIGGNSPLH
TRBJ1-1	TRBV28	ASSIRGTEAF